Detailed here is one T cell receptor (beta chain). It lacks a known antigen. Base qualities were left out, and no much larger clone turns up one base away. The cohort consisted of 600 to 700 healthy bone marrow donors. At the time of sampling, all cohort members were nominally healthy, though unrecorded immune exposures were likely present. The donor was CMV seronegative and belonged to the group of 350 to 400 seronegative cohort members. A peripheral blood sample was provided by each donor, and peripheral blood mononuclear cells were used for TCR beta sequencing. Genomic DNA extraction from the blood cell samples was performed with the Qiagen DNeasy Blood Extraction Kit. The source of the sample is a study of cytomegalovirus exposure and HLA in healthy donors (TCRdb year 2017). General notes on the study: In an earlier analysis of roughly 590 of the donors, 250 to 350 Gb of sequence data and 95 million to 130 million unique TCR beta sequences from about 179 million T cells were reported. An early release covering some 640 HLA-typed donors comprised approximately 300 gigabases of sequencing data and tens of millions of unique TCR sequences. Of the approximately 400 genotyped donors, around 81% fell in the genetic ancestry cluster associated with self-reported Caucasian donors. The aim of the study was to test whether cataloging public T cell receptors could identify signatures of past pathogen exposure. The study used immunosequencing to profile the T cell repertoires of 600 to 850 subjects and linked those repertoires to cytomegalovirus serostatus. Besides the first cohort of roughly 700 subjects, a separate validation cohort made up of about 120 different subjects was used. The study combined high-throughput TCR immunosequencing, statistical association of individual TCRs with disease status, and machine learning to predict cytomegalovirus infection status. A later analysis re-examined previously published TCR beta repertoires from just over 650 donors and added high-resolution HLA genotyping to investigate patterns of TCR occurrence. The later analysis used no new phenotypic data to find candidate immune exposures, relying instead on TCR beta sequences and their occurrence across donors. An earlier analysis of roughly 600 of the donors used high-throughput TCR beta sequencing to judge whether each TCR beta V gene segment behaved as functional or pseudogenic. Donor age, sex, ethnicity and CMV serostatus were compiled together with the repertoire data. In a later genetic analysis, genome-wide SNP genotypes for about 60% of the 666 donors were used, and that subset was treated as a discovery cohort. All discovery cohort repertoires had been generated using a single sequencing platform. Both class I and class II loci were covered by HLA typing, at four-digit resolution. Typing coverage varied by locus: about 620-630 donors for A, B, C, DRB1 and DQB1; about 520 for DQA1; more than 600 for DPA1; under 490 for DPB1. Because of strong linkage in the cohort, five DR-DQ haplotypes were treated as single units for association and clustering. Among around 400 genotyped donors of the cohort, an average of approximately 220,000 unique TCR beta nucleotide sequences was sequenced per donor, of which about 19% were non-productive. Results the study describes overall, beyond this receptor: A few of the identified cytomegalovirus-associated TCR beta chains were confirmed in vitro to be specific for cytomegalovirus antigens. A further reported finding was that TCR beta sequences accurately predicted the HLA-A and HLA-B alleles for most subjects in the first cohort. Compared with the roughly 600-donor mean, donors in an Asian-associated ancestry cluster had fewer N-insertions in productive TCRs, according to a later genetic analysis. The authors suggested that the approach could potentially be extended to other disease states and immunological phenotypes. Compared with equally common non-associated chains, HLA-associated TCR beta chains in a later analysis were more clonally expanded and had lower generation probabilities. Across donors, most TCR sequences were observed very rarely, whereas some public TCRs were present in many individuals. In an earlier analysis of 587 of the donors, most TCR beta V segments appeared in productive rearrangements about 87% or about 30% of the time, broadly matching IMGT annotations. The sequencing pipeline was judged likely to have produced a cluster of highly shared sequence variants as a technical artifact. Only TCR beta chains were sequenced in this cohort, and the absence of alpha or paired-chain data limited detectable features. A later analysis found that most CMV-associated TCR beta chains appeared HLA-restricted, with HLA associations seemingly driven largely by CMV exposure. Presence/absence analyses assumed roughly uniform sequencing depth across donors, an assumption that may not hold. Because the 87-base-pair reads could not distinguish some IMGT-functional V segments, including TRBV6-2 and TRBV6-3, those segments were excluded. The classifier was reported to diagnose cytomegalovirus status with high specificity and sensitivity in both the original cohort and the validation cohort. In a later analysis, TCR association rates were found to vary across HLA loci, with the most associated TCRs seen for DRB1 alleles and the fewest for HLA-C alleles. Strong co-occurrence of HLA alleles, especially DR and DQ, made assigning TCR associations to individual alleles difficult. Correlated functional status among segregating V segments might be attributable to linkage disequilibrium, but an unknown experimental factor could not be ruled out. In a later genetic analysis, a missense DCLRE1C variant was associated with V-gene and J-gene trimming of TCR beta chains, and the association was replicated in an independent cohort. Because HLA typing was unavailable for some donors at each locus, only the typed subset was used in association tests. A later analysis reported that several top co-occurrence clusters appeared linked to parvovirus B19, influenza, CMV and Epstein-Barr virus. The study listed 150 to 200 TCR beta chains as associated with cytomegalovirus. The earlier analysis of approximately 560 of the donors excluded roughly 17 rarely observed V segments, including chromosome 9 orphons, because counts were too low. Immune exposure information for the cohort was limited to CMV serostatus. At a false discovery rate of 0.05, a later analysis linked approximately 18,000 TCR beta sequences to specific HLA alleles.

Receptor libraries were prepared by the immunoSEQ multiplex PCR assay. A mixture of 60 forward primers for TCR Vbeta segments and 13 reverse primers for TCR Jbeta segments was used in the multiplex PCR. The CDR3 region of rearranged TCR beta genes was amplified from genomic DNA by a multiplex PCR assay. Amplified TCR beta libraries were sequenced as 87-base-pair reads on the Illumina HiSeq System. On the authors' methods: A later analysis tallied roughly 76 million unique TCR beta chains across the 700 or so repertoires, and approximately 11 million of those chains were shared by two or more donors. A nearest-neighbor algorithm error-corrected the raw reads and collapsed the reads into unique sequences, merging closely related sequences to remove PCR and sequencing errors. Alignment of CDR3 sequences to IMGT reference sequences was used to assign V, D and J gene segments. For a sequence to be retained, a match of at least six nucleotides was required to both a V gene segment and a J gene segment. A rearrangement was called productive if the CDR3 had no stop codons and remained in frame with V and J, and every other rearrangement was called non-productive. CDR3 was defined according to IMGT convention as the region running from the second conserved V-encoded cysteine to the conserved J-encoded phenylalanine. The earlier analysis of 587 of the donors excluded sequences that lacked an unambiguous match to a single V gene segment. An earlier analysis of a few hundred of the donors classified V segments as functional when productive rearrangements were above 56.7% and as segregating when the standard deviation between donors was above 5%. A statistical classification framework was built to diagnose cytomegalovirus status from the catalog of TCR beta chain sequences. V and J gene assignment, in a later analysis, came from comparing TCR nucleotide sequences with IMGT/GENE-DB human TR gene sequences. The TCRdist pipeline was used in a later analysis to assign CDR3 sequences and most-parsimonious VDJ recombination scenarios. In a later analysis, every TCR beta chain was defined by the combination of its CDR3 amino acid sequence and its V-gene family, and reads without a unique V-gene family were dropped. To address suspected cross-contamination and a sequencing artifact, a later analysis removed around 600 highly shared, low-generation-probability nucleotide sequences. In a later analysis, a clonal expansion index for each public chain was calculated from normalized within-repertoire ranks of inferred template counts. In a later analysis, generation probabilities were computed using a VDJ recombination model fitted to out-of-frame rearrangements, and the results were checked against IGoR. A later analysis scored TCR-TCR, TCR-HLA and TCR-CMV co-occurrence with hypergeometric tests, applying a repertoire-size bias correction to TCR pairs. To estimate false discovery rates, a later analysis permuted the HLA or CMV assignments 20 times. In a later analysis, co-occurring TCRs were grouped using DBSCAN, with TCRdist sequence similarity added in when clustering inside HLA-allele-positive subsets. Repertoires with fewer than 30,000 or more than 120,000 public chains, plus five repertoires with anomalous nucleotide sharing, were excluded from co-occurrence clustering. TCRdb re-hosts the immuneACCESS table, in-frame sequences only. Its copies lack some clones; in the studies checked, an unresolved V gene accounts for under half of them, and the cause for the rest is not known. V, J and clone size are those of that table, while D and trimming were read from the DNA. Present in this sample are about 160,000 clones, over 70% of which were seen just once. The biggest ten clones account for about 1.4% of the sample.

A distance of 14 bases separates the germline ends of V and J, which lose 1 base and 6 bases respectively. The germline V gene yields SGHRS for CDR1 and YFSETQ for CDR2. Including the terminal cysteine and phenylalanine, the CDR3 comprises 15 residues. Just CDR3 DNA is preserved here, 45 bases in frame from base 1. The clonotype comes from a woman in her twenties or thirties in good health and CMV-seronegative. Specimen: PBMCs. The rearrangement joined TRBV5-1 to TRBJ2-1; the D region possibly corresponds to TRBD1 (5 bases align). The DNA sequence is given as TGCGCCAGCAGCTTGATGTCAGGGTGGGCCAATGAGCAGTTCTTC. Its protein reads: CASSLMSGWANEQFF.